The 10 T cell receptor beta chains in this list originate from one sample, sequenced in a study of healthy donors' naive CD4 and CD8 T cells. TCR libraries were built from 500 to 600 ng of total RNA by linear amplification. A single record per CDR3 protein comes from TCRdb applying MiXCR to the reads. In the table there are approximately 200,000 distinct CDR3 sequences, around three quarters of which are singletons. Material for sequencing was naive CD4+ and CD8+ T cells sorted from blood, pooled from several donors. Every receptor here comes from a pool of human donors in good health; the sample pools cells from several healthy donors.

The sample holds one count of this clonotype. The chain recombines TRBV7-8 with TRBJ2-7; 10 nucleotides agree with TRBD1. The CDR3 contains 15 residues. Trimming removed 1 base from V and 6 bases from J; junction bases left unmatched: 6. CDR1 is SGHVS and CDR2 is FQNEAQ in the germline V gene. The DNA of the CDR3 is TGTGCCAGCAGCTTAGGTGGGACAGGGGTCGGCGAGCAGTACTTC. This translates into CASSLGGTGVGEQYF. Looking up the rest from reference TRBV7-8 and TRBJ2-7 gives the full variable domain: GAGVSQSPRYKVAKRGQDVALRCDPISGHVSLFWYQQALGQGPEFLTYFQNEAQLDKSGLPSDRFFAERPEGSVSTLKIQRTQQEDSAVYLCASSLGGTGVGEQYFGPGTRLTVT.

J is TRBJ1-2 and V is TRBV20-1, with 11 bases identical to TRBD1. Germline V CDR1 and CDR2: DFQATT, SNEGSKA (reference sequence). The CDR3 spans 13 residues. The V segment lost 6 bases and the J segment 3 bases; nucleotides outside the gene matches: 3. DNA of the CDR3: TGCAGTGCGGCGGGACAGGGGGACTATGGCTACACCTTC. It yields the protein CSAAGQGDYGYTF.

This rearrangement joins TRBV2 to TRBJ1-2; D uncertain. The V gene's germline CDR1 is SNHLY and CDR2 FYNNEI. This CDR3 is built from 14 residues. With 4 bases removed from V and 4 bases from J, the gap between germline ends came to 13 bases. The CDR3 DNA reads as TGTGCCAGCAGTGTGGAGGACGAGGTCTATGGCTACACCTTC. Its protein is CASSVEDEVYGYTF.

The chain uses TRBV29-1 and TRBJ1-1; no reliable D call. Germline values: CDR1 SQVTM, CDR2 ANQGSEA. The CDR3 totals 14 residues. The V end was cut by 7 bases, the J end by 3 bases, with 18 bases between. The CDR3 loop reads CSAAIAAGDTEAFF. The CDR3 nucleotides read TGCAGCGCTGCCATAGCGGCTGGGGACACTGAAGCTTTCTTT.

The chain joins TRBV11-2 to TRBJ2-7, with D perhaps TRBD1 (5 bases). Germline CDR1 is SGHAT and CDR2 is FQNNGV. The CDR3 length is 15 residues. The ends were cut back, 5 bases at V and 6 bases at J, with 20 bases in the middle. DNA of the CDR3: TGTGCCAGCAGCCATGACAGATCCCGAAGGAGCGAGCAGTACTTC. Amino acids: CASSHDRSRRSEQYF.

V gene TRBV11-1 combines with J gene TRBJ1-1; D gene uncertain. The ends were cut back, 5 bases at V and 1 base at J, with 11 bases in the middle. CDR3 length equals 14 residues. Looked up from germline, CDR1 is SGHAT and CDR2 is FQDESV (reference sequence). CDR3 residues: CASSPMAGNTEAFF. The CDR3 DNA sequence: TGTGCCAGCAGCCCCATGGCGGGGAACACTGAAGCTTTCTTT. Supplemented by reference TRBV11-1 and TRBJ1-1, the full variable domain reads EAEVAQSPRYKITEKSQAVAFWCDPISGHATLYWYRQILGQGPELLVQFQDESVVDDSQLPKDRFSAERLKGVDSTLKIQPAELGDSAMYLCASSPMAGNTEAFFGQGTRLTVV.

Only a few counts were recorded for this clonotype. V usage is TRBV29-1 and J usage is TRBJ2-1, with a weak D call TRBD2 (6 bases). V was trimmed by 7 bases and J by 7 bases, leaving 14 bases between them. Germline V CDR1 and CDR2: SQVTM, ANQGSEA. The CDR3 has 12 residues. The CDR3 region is CSAIGTWNEQFF. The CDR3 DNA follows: TGCAGCGCTATAGGGACTTGGAATGAGCAGTTCTTC.

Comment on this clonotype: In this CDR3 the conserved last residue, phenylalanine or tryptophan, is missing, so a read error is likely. Here the CDR3 reads CSAIYRRDGKETQYS. The CDR3 nucleotides read TGCAGTGCTATATATAGGCGGGACGGGAAAGAGACCCAGTACTCC. The chain employs TRBV20-1 and TRBJ2-5; tentative D call: TRBD2 (6 bases). The germline V gene encodes CDR1 DFQATT and CDR2 SNEGSKA (reference sequence). V was clipped by 4 bases and J by 3 bases, with 18 bases between them. The CDR3 consists of 15 residues.

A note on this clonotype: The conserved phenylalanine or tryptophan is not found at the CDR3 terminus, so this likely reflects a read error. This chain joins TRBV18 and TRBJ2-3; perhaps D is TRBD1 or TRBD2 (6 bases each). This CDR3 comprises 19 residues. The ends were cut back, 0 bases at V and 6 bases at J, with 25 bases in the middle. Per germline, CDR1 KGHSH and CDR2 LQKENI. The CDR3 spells CASSPPWRAWGPGLDTQYL. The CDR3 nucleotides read TGTGCCAGCTCACCACCGTGGAGGGCTTGGGGGCCGGGCTTGGATACGCAGTATCTT.

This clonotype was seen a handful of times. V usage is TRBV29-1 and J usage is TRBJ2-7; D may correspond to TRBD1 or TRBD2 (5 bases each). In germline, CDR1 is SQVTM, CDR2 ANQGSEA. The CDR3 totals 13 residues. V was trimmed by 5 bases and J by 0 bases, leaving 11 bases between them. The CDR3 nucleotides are TGCAGCGTTAAGGGACCCAGCTCCTACGAGCAGTACTTC. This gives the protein CSVKGPSSYEQYF.